This T cell receptor (beta chain) was found in a study of tumor-infiltrating lymphocytes in primary liver carcinoma. Study context: Both sexes were represented among patients, who were 30 to 69 years old.

Total RNA (about 500 ng) served as template for TCR beta cDNA synthesis primed by a constant-region primer. It was through three nested multiplex PCR rounds of slightly modified ARM-PCR that TCR beta libraries arose. Rounds one and two of PCR, each of approximately 11 cycles, were primed with TRBV1-TRBV30 forward primers and a C-beta reverse primer. TCRdb reanalysed the multiplex PCR reads using MiXCR and keeps one entry per CDR3 protein. In the table there are approximately 74,000 distinct CDR3 sequences, about 64% of which are singletons. Per germline, CDR1 MDHEN and CDR2 SYDVKM. V was trimmed by 2 bases and J by 3 bases, leaving 4 bases between them. The length of the CDR3 is 13 residues. This clonotype has a single count. Its antigen is as yet unknown. This may be a read error, as it is one base from a much larger clone. The study's findings and limits: Less overlap was seen in tumor-adjacent and tumor-blood pairs than in tumor region pairs.

Total RNA and DNA came together from around 18-30 mg of bulk tissue without cell sorting. The patients, who had chronic HBV infection, were treatment-naive (untreated). Five separate regions were sampled from each tumor. The genes are TRBV28 and TRBJ2-2; D is unclear. The sequence derives from a woman in her sixties with primary liver carcinoma and hepatitis B virus infection. The sequencing input was liver tumor tissue from sampling region 4. Subset noted: tumor region T4, right-lateral pole. DNA of the CDR3: TGTGCCAGCAGTTTACTCCACACCGGGGAGCTGTTTTTT. This encodes CASSLLHTGELFF. Drawing the rest from reference TRBV28 and TRBJ2-2, the complete variable domain is DVKVTQSSRYLVKRTGEKVFLECVQDMDHENMFWYRQDPGLGLRLIYFSYDVKMKEKGDIPEGYSVSREKKERFSLILESASTNQTSMYLCASSLLHTGELFFGEGSRLTVL.